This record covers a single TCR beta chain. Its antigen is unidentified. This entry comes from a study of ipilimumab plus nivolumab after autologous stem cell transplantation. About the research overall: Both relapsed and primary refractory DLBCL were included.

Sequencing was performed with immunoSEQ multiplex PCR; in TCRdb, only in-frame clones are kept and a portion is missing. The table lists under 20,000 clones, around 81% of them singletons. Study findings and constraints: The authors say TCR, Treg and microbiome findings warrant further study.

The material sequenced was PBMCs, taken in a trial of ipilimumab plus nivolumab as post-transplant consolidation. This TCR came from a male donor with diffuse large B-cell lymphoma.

In DNA, the CDR3 is TGCAGTGCTGACAGGGGGAACGAGCAGTACTTC. It encodes CSADRGNEQYF. The rearrangement uses TRBV20-1 and TRBJ2-7, with 9 bases matching TRBD1. Germline V gene sequence: CDR1 DFQATT, CDR2 SNEGSKA (reference sequence). The CDR3 covers 11 residues. The J segment lost 5 bases and the V segment lost 5 bases, leaving 1 base of the junction unmatched.